A selection of T cell receptor beta chains follows, all from one sample in a study of Ad26.COV2.S vaccination and SARS-CoV-2 variants. This table comes from immunoSEQ multiplex PCR, and its TCRdb copy is limited to in-frame clones, with some not included. Seen here are about 680,000 clones, more than 70% observed once, and the top ten hold approximately 1.5%. The material sequenced was peripheral blood, taken in a trial of Ad26.COV2.S vaccine versus placebo. Receptors were obtained from a person between 18 and 59 years old who received the Ad26.COV2.S COVID-19 vaccine or a placebo. CDR3s include the opening cysteine and the closing phenylalanine or tryptophan. The D gene is left open where the match is weak. Clone size is stated in some rows and not others, as once, few, many or a class when expanded.

abundance,j_gene,v_gene,d_gene,CDR3nt,CDR3aa
-,TRBJ2-7,TRBV6-5,-,TGTGCCAGCAGCTTGACAGGAATCACCTACGAGCAGTACTTC,CASSLTGITYEQYF
-,TRBJ2-6,TRBV18,TRBD1,TGTGCCAGCTCACTTTCAGGGGGCTTTGGGGCCAACGTCCTGACTTTC,CASSLSGGFGANVLTF
-,TRBJ2-3,TRBV10-3,-,TGTGCCATCAGTGGCCCTTCACAGGTCACAGATACGCAGTATTTT,CAISGPSQVTDTQYF
-,TRBJ2-5,TRBV7-9,-,TGTGCCAGCAGCTCGCGGGCAGGGAAAGAGACCCAGTACTTC,CASSSRAGKETQYF
-,TRBJ2-7,TRBV2,TRBD1,TGTGCCAGCATCGAGACAGGGTTTAACTACGAGCAGTACTTC,CASIETGFNYEQYF
-,TRBJ2-2,TRBV10-3,TRBD2,TGTGCCATCCCTACTAGCGGGAGTACCGGGGAGCTGTTTTTT,CAIPTSGSTGELFF
-,TRBJ1-3,TRBV29-1,-,TGCAGCGTTGAAGGGGAATCTGGAAACACCATATATTTT,CSVEGESGNTIYF
-,TRBJ2-5,TRBV4-2,TRBD1,TGTGCCAGCAGCCAAGAACTAGGACAGGGGCCTCGTTGGGAGACCCAGTACTTC,CASSQELGQGPRWETQYF
-,TRBJ2-2,TRBV11-3,TRBD1,TGTGCCAGCAGCTTCACCCGGACAGGGTCGGGCGGGGAGCTGTTTTTT,CASSFTRTGSGGELFF
-,TRBJ1-1,TRBV29-1,TRBD1,TGCAGCGTTCCCGACAGGGACACTGAAGCTTTCTTT,CSVPDRDTEAFF
-,TRBJ1-3,TRBV7-2,-,TGTGCCAGCAGCTTAGGAGGGGCAGGGGTGATTTCTGGAAACACCATATATTTT,CASSLGGAGVISGNTIYF
once,TRBJ1-1,TRBV5-1,TRBD1,TGCGCCAGCATCCACAGGGGCCCGAACACTGAAGCTTTCTTT,CASIHRGPNTEAFF
-,TRBJ1-2,TRBV5-1,TRBD1,TGCGCCAGCAGCTCGGACAGGGGGAATGGCTACACCTTC,CASSSDRGNGYTF
-,TRBJ1-2,TRBV10-1,-,TGCGCCAGCAGCCCCGGACAGACTTATGGCTACACCTTC,CASSPGQTYGYTF
-,TRBJ2-7,TRBV7-8,TRBD2,TGTGCCAGCAGCTTACGAACTAGCGGGACCTACGAGCAGTACTTC,CASSLRTSGTYEQYF
-,TRBJ1-3,TRBV18,-,TGTGCCAGCTCACCGCAGGACGGGTACTCTGGAAACACCATATATTTT,CASSPQDGYSGNTIYF
-,TRBJ2-7,TRBV6-2/TRBV6-3,TRBD2,TGTGCCAGCAGTTACACTAGCGGCTCCTACGAGCAGTACTTC,CASSYTSGSYEQYF